The T cell receptor (beta chain) described here comes from a study of blood T cell repertoires in COVID-19. Here immunoSEQ multiplex PCR was the method, and the copy in TCRdb shows in-frame clones only, minus some. Altogether tens of thousands of clones are present, roughly 87% being singletons, with the ten largest covering about 14%. The CDR3 is 16 amino acids. Losses at the gene ends were 4 bases for V and 0 bases for J; bases not matched to a gene: 6. In germline, CDR1 is SGHDT, CDR2 YYEEEE. Sequenced material: peripheral blood. The chain recombines TRBV5-6 with TRBJ1-3, with 8 bases aligning to TRBD1. The clonotype was recovered from a human donor in a cohort sampled during active COVID-19. The donor label of this sample is uncertain. CDR3 sequence (DNA): TGTGCCAGCAGCGGGGACAGGCCCGTCTCTGGAAACACCATATATTTT. Translation gives CASSGDRPVSGNTIYF.